Below, one T cell receptor beta chain is given with its context. Per the study methods: Reference gene primers were amplified, and this amplification served to estimate nucleated cell counts. Repertoires were generated with immunoSEQ multiplex PCR, while TCRdb's copy carries only in-frame clones and drops some. V, J and clone size are taken as reported in that table, and D and trimming were inferred from the DNA itself. The table shows about 160,000 clones, with 86% occurring only once. The germline V and J ends were trimmed by 0 bases and 0 bases, with 8 bases remaining between them. From germline, CDR1 is SGHTA and CDR2 FQGNSA. CDR3 length: 15 residues. These data belong to a study of blood T cell repertoires in COVID-19. At the level of the study: Sources were T cells, B-cell-depleted T cells, or PBMCs; the material itself was cDNA or gDNA.

The sample taken for sequencing was peripheral blood. This receptor was taken from a man aged 50 to 59 with active or convalescent COVID-19. This chain uses TRBV7-2 with TRBJ1-2; D is unclear. CDR3 loop: CASSLASGSNYGYTF. DNA for the CDR3: TGTGCCAGCAGCTTAGCATCAGGTTCTAACTATGGCTACACCTTC.